The T cell receptor (beta chain) described here comes from a study of neoadjuvant nivolumab and ipilimumab in lung cancer. Repertoires were generated with immunoSEQ multiplex PCR, while TCRdb's copy carries only in-frame clones and drops some. The sample lists approximately 35,000 clones, roughly 90% seen once, with around 2% in the top ten. Study-wide results and limits: Higher pretherapy blood TCR richness went with higher resected-tumor richness. TCR sequencing covered a small number of samples. TCR richness and clonality were higher in tumors than adjacent uninvolved lung. Only two of four nivolumab-treated tumors gained richness and clonality by surgery.

The CDR3 extends over 15 amino acids. V gave up 5 bases and J gave up 6 bases, with 17 bases separating them. Per germline, CDR1 SEHNR and CDR2 FQNEAQ (reference sequence). A remark on this clone: The antigen is not known.

This chain connects TRBV7-9 to TRBJ2-1; D gene ambiguous. The clonotype originates from an adult with non-small cell lung cancer. The sequencing used peripheral blood, collected after neoadjuvant nivolumab, alone or with ipilimumab, at or shortly before surgery. CDR3 in DNA: TGTGCCAGCAGCCTGAGTTTAGGGAATAGCAATGAGCAGTTCTTC. Translation gives CASSLSLGNSNEQFF.